Listed below are T cell receptor beta chains from one sample, sequenced in a study of beta chain features in type 1 diabetes. The data were produced by immunoSEQ multiplex PCR, yet TCRdb's version contains in-frame clones alone and is incomplete. The repertoire has 350,000 to 450,000 clones, approximately 16% of them found once; the top ten carry roughly 0.017%. Sequencing was carried out using naive CD4+ T cells from blood. Receptor source: a woman aged 18-30 years in good health. The CDR3 runs from the conserved cysteine through the conserved F or W. Fields, in order: J gene, V gene, D gene, CDR3 protein. A D gene is named only where the DNA matches it firmly.

>TRBJ1-5|TRBV9|.
CASSVGGSQPQHF
>TRBJ2-7|TRBV5-4|TRBD2
CASSSTSGNLAQYF
>TRBJ2-7|TRBV28|TRBD2
CASSLGGYEQYF
>TRBJ1-1|TRBV28|TRBD1
CASTPGGSVSTEAFF
>TRBJ2-1|TRBV10-3|TRBD2
CAISPTSGRPQEQFF
>TRBJ2-7|TRBV18|TRBD1
CASSPRDSSYEQYF
>TRBJ1-2|TRBV6-1|.
CASRVTGIYGYTF
>TRBJ2-2|TRBV7-6|.
CASSMGTLFTGELFF
>TRBJ1-1|TRBV30|TRBD1
CAWATGGTEAFF
>TRBJ2-3|TRBV29-1|.
CSVETRGSTDTQYF
>TRBJ2-1|TRBV7-2|TRBD2
CASSLGLAGVNCFF
>TRBJ2-7|TRBV28|TRBD2
CASSPPRTSHFYEQYF
>TRBJ1-5|TRBV30|.
CAWSDNLVYQPQHF
>TRBJ2-7|TRBV6-5|TRBD2
CASSYAGGPLGDEQYF
>TRBJ1-2|TRBV2|.
CASTILAQFYGYTF
>TRBJ2-1|TRBV7-9|TRBD2
CASSLGSRELNEQFF
>TRBJ2-1|TRBV9|.
CASSVVTSLAAYNEQFF
>TRBJ2-3|TRBV6-5|TRBD1
CASKDRVTDTQYF
>TRBJ1-5|TRBV30|.
CAWSGTTGQPQHF
>TRBJ2-7|TRBV5-1|TRBD1
CASSLPTGTGVDEQYF
>TRBJ2-5|TRBV7-9|.
CASSFSLLTSPRETQYF
>TRBJ1-1|TRBV5-1|TRBD1
CASSFRYPGQGAEAFF